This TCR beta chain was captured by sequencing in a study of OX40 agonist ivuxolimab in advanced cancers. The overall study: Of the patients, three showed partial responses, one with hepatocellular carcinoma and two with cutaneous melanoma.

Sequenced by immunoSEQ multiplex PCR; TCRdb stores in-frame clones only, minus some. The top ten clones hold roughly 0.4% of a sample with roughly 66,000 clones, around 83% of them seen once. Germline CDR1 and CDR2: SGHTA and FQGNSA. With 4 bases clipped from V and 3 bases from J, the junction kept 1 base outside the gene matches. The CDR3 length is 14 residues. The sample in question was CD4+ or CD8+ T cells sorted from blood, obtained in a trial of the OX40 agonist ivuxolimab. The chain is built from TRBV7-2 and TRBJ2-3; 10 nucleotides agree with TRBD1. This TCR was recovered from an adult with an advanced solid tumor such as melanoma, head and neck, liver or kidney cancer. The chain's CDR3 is CASSWGQGTDTQYF. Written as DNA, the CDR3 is TGTGCCAGCAGCTGGGGACAGGGGACAGATACGCAGTATTTT.